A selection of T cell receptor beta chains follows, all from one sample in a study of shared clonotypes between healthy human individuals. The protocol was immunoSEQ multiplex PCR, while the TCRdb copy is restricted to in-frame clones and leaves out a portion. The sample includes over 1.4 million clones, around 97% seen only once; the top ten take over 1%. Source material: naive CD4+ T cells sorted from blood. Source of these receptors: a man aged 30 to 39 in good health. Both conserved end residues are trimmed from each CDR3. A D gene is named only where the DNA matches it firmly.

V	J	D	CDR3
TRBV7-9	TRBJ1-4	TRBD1	ASSLQPSAQGNEKLF
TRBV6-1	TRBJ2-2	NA	ATASLGNTGELF
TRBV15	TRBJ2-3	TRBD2	ATSGGLAGSSDTQY
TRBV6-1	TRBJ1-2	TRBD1	ASSTRQGRDKT
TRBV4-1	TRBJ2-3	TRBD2	ASSLPLTGTSGRAKDTQY
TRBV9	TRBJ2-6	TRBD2	ASSVPIGGSGANVLT
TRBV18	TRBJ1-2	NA	ASSRPGGALAYGYT
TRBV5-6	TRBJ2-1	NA	ASSLGESSPPHNEQF
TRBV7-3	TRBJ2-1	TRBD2	ASSLTGTSGRVGQF
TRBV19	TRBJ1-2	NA	ASSGDRHYGYT
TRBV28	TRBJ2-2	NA	ASSLGNTGELF
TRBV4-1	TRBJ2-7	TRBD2	ASSQGPGGTYEQY
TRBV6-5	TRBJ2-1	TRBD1	ASSYGTRQGSEQF
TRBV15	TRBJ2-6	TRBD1	ATSGQGSGANVLT
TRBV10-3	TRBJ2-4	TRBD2	AISERIAGGQAKNIQY
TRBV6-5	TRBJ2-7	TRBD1	ASRAGQAYEQY
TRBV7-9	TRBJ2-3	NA	ASSLRSGLGADTQY
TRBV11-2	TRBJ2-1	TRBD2	ASSLGGTSGRGREQF
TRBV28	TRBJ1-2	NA	ASSLLRLANYGYT
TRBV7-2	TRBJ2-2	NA	ASSVGTANTGELF
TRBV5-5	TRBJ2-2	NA	ASSPRTLAGELF
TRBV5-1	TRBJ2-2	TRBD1	ASDEQGPTNTGELF
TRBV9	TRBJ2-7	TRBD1	ASSGGQGSYEQY
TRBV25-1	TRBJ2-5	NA	ASSEGGQGETQY
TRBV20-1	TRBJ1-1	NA	SAKGVPRAF
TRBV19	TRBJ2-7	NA	ASSIYRSYEQY
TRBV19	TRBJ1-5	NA	ASTEGGVDQPQH
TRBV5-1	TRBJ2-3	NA	ASSQGPTDTQY
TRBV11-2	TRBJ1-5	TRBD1	ASSRDRGPNQPQH
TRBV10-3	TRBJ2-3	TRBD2	AISEAGGASTDTQY
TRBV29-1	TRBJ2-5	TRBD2	SVKSVPGGETQY
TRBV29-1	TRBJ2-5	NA	SVEDGGRRRETQY
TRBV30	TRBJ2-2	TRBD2	AWSNLAGSNTGELF
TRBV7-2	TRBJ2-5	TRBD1	ASSTRTGPSY
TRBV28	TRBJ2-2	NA	ASSRGLGNTGELF
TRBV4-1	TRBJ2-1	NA	ASSQLRTSRYNEQF
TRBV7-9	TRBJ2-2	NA	ASSLGMVGELF
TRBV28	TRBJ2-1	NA	ASSPAGYNEQF
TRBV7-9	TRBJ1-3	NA	ASSPLGVTSGNTIY
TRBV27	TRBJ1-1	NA	ASSSGLNTEAF
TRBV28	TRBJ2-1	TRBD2	ASSNLAGSSYNEQF
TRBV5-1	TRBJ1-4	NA	ASSFSWQSSGEKLF
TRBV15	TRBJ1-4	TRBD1	ATSRSTGGANEKLF
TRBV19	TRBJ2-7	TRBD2	ASSIRGGEQY
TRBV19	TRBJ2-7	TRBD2	ASSLGLAGYEQY
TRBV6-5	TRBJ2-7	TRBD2	ASSSDRLAGFHEQY